These T cell receptor beta chains were read from a single sample in a study of blood T cell repertoires in COVID-19. This table comes from immunoSEQ multiplex PCR, and its TCRdb copy is limited to in-frame clones, with some not included. The repertoire has over 200,000 clones, roughly 84% of them found once; the top ten carry roughly 2%. Sequencing input: peripheral blood. The receptors were gathered from a man in his forties with active or convalescent COVID-19. Each CDR3 is given with its conserved first and last residue. A row's size may be missing; if present it is once, few, many or a size class.

v_call: TRBV7-9
j_call: TRBJ2-1
clone_size: NA
cdr3_aa: CASSRGLAQYNEQFF

v_call: TRBV19
j_call: TRBJ1-2
clone_size: once
cdr3_aa: CASSQRTVRNYGYTF

v_call: TRBV7-9
j_call: TRBJ2-7
clone_size: NA
cdr3_aa: CASSLDASGEQYF

v_call: TRBV7-2
j_call: TRBJ1-5
clone_size: NA
cdr3_aa: CASSLVLEQPQHF

v_call: TRBV5-6
j_call: TRBJ1-2
clone_size: NA
cdr3_aa: CASSVGQGVSYGYTF

v_call: TRBV5-1
j_call: TRBJ2-7
clone_size: NA
cdr3_aa: CASSLSSGILSYEQYF

v_call: TRBV28
j_call: TRBJ2-5
clone_size: NA
cdr3_aa: CASRGGETQYF

v_call: TRBV5-1
j_call: TRBJ1-1
clone_size: NA
cdr3_aa: CASSPIMNTEAFF

v_call: TRBV30
j_call: TRBJ2-5
clone_size: NA
cdr3_aa: CAWRARPGTGQEETQYF

v_call: TRBV4-2
j_call: TRBJ2-7
clone_size: NA
cdr3_aa: CASSQATSGPSYEQYF

v_call: TRBV28
j_call: TRBJ2-1
clone_size: NA
cdr3_aa: CASSSPGSRSYNEQFF

v_call: TRBV6-5
j_call: TRBJ1-5
clone_size: NA
cdr3_aa: CASNTRQRNQPQHF